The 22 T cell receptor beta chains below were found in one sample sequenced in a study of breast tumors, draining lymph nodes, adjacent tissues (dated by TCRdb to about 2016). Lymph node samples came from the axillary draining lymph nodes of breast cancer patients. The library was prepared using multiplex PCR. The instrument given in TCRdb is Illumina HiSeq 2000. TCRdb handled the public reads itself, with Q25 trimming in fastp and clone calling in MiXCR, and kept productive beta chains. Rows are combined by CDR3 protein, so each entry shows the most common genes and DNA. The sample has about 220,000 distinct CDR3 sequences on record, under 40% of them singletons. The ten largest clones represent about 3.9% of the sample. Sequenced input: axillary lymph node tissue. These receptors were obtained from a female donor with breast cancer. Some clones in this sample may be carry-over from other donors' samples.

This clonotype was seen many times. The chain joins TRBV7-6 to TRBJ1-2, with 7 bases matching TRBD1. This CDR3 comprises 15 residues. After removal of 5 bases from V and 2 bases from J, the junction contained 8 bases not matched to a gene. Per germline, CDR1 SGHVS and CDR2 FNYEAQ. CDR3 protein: CASSTQQGTNYGYTF. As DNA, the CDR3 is TGTGCCAGCAGCACCCAACAGGGGACCAACTATGGCTACACCTTC.

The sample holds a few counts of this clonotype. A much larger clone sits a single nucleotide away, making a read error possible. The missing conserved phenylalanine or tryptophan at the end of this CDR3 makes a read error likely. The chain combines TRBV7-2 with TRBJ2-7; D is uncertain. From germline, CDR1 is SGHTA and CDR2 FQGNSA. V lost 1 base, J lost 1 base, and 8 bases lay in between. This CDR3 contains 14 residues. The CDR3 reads CASSLDESSYEQYL. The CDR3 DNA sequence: TGTGCCAGCAGCTTAGATGAGTCTTCCTACGAGCAGTACCTC.

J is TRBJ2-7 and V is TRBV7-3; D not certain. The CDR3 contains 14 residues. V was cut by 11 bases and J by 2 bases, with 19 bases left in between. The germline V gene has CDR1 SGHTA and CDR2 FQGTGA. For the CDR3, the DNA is TGTGCCTGCACCTCGTGGGATCCACCCTACGAGCAGTACTTC. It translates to CACTSWDPPYEQYF.

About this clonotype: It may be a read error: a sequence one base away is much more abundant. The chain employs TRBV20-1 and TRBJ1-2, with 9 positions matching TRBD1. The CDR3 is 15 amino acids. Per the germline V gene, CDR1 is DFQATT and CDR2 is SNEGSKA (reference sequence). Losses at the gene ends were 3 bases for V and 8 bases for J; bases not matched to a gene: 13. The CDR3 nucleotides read TGCAGTGCTAGCCCCCCTGGGGACAGGGCTAGGGGCTACACCTTC. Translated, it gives CSASPPGDRARGYTF.

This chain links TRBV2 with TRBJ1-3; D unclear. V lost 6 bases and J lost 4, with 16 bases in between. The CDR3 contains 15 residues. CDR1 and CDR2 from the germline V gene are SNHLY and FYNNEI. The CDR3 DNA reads TGTGCCAGCAGGGGCGGCCAGTGCACAGGAAACACCATATATTTT. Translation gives CASRGGQCTGNTIYF.

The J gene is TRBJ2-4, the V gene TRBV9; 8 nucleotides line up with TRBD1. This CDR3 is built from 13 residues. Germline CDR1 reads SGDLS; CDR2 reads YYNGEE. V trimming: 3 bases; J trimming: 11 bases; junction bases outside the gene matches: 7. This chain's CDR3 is CASSAGTGGVQYF. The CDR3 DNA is TGTGCCAGCAGCGCAGGGACAGGTGGGGTTCAGTACTTC.

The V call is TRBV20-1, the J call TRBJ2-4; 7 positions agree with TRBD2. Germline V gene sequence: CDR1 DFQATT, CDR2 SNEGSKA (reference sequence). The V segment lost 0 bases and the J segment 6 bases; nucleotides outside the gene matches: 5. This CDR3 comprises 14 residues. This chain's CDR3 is CSARDKTGGNIQYF. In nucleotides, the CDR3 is TGCAGTGCTAGAGATAAAACGGGGGGAAACATTCAGTACTTC.

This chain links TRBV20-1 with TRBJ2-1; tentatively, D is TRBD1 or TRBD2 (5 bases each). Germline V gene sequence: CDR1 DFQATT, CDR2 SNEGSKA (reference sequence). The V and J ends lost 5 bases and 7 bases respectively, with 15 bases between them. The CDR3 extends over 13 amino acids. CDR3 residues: CSASPGGGNEQFF. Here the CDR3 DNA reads TGCAGTGCTTCTCCGGGTGGGGGTAATGAGCAGTTCTTC.

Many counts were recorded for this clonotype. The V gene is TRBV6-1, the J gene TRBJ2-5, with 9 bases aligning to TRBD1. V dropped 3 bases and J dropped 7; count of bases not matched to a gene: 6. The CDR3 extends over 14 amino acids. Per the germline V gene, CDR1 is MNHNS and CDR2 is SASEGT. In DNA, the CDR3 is TGTGCCAGCAGTGACAAACAGGGGGCCGGGACCCAGTACTTC. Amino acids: CASSDKQGAGTQYF.

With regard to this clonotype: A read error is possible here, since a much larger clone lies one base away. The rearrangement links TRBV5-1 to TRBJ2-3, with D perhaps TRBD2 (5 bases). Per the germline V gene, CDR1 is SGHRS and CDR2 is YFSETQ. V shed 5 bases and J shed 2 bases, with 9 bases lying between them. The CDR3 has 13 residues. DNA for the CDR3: TGCGCCAGCAGTCGGGGATTCACAGATACGCAGTATTTT. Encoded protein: CASSRGFTDTQYF.

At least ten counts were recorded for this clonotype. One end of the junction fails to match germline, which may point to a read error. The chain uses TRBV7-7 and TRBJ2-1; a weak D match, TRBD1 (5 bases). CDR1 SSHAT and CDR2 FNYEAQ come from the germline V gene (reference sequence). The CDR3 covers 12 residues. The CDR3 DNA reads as TGTGCTAGCAGCCGATTCTCAGGGAAAGGGTTCTTC. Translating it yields CASSRFSGKGFF.

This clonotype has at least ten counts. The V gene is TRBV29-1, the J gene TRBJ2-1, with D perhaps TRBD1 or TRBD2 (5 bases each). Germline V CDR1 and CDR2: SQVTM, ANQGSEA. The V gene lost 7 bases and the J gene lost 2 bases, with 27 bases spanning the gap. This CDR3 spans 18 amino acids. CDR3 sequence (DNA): TGCAGCGCCCTCGGGACGGAAGATGCTCTTCTGGCCTACAATGAGCAGTTCTTC. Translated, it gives CSALGTEDALLAYNEQFF.

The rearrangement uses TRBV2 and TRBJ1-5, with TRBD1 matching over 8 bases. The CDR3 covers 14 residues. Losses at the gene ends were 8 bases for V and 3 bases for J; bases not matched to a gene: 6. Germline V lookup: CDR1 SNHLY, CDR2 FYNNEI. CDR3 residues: CASGPTGANQPQHF. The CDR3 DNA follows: TGTGCCAGCGGACCGACAGGGGCCAATCAGCCCCAGCATTTT.

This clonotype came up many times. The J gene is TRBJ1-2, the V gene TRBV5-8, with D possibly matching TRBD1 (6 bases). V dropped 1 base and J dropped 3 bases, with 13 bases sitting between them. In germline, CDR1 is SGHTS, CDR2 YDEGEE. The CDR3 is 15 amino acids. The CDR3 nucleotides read TGTGCCAGCAGCTTGATGGGACACACAGACTATGGCTACACCTTC. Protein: CASSLMGHTDYGYTF.

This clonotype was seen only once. CDR3 DNA sequence: TGTGCCAGCAGCGTAAGCAGGGGTAGGGGCTACACCTTC. Translating gives CASSVSRGRGYTF. The V gene is TRBV9, the J gene TRBJ1-2, with D possibly being TRBD1 (6 bases). The CDR3 contains 13 residues. CDR1 is SGDLS and CDR2 is YYNGEE in the germline V gene. V was trimmed by 1 base and J by 8 bases, leaving 12 bases between them.

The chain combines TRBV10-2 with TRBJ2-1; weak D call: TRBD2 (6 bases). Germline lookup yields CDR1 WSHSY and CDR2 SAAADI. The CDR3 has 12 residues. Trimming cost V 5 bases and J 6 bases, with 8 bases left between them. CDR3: CASSRLVNEQFF. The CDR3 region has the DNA TGCGCCAGCAGTCGACTAGTCAATGAGCAGTTCTTC.

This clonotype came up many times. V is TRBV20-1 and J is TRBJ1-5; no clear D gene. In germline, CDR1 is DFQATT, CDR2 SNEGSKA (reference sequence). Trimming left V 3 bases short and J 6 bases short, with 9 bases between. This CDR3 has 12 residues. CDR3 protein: CSASAGTQPQHF. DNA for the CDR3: TGCAGTGCTAGTGCGGGAACTCAGCCCCAGCATTTT.

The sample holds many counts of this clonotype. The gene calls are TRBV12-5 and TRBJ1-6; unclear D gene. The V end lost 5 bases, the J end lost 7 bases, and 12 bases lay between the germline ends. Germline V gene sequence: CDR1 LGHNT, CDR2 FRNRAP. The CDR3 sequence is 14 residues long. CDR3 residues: CASGELIQNSPLHF. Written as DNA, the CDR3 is TGTGCTAGTGGTGAATTAATTCAAAATTCACCCCTCCACTTT.

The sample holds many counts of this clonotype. CDR3 DNA: TGTGCCAGCAGCGGGACAGGGTTTGGGACCGGGGAGCTGTTTTTT. It yields the protein CASSGTGFGTGELFF. The rearrangement uses TRBV9 and TRBJ2-2, with 8 positions matching TRBD1. V lost 3 bases and J lost 5; bases outside the gene matches: 6. From germline, CDR1 is SGDLS and CDR2 YYNGEE. The CDR3 totals 15 residues.

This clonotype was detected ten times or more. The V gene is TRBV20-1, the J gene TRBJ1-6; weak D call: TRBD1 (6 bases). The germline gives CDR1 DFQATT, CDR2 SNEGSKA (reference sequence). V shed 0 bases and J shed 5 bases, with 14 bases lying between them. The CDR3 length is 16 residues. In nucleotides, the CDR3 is TGCAGTGCTAGAGATTTCCGGCAGGGGAATAATTCACCCCTCCACTTT. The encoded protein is CSARDFRQGNNSPLHF.

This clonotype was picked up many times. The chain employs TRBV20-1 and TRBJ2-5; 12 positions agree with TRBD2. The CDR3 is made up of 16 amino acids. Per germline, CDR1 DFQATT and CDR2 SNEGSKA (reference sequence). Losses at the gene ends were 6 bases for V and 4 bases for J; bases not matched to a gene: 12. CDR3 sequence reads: CSALTSGGPGGETQYF. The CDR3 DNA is TGCAGTGCCCTAACTAGCGGGGGGCCCGGAGGAGAGACCCAGTACTTC.

CDR3 in DNA: TGTGCCAGCAGTGATCCCAGTATCGGGGAGACCCAGTACTTC. This gives the protein CASSDPSIGETQYF. The chain carries TRBV13 and TRBJ2-5; D uncertain. The length of the CDR3 is 14 residues. V was pared by 6 bases and J by 5 bases, with 16 bases between. Germline V gene sequence: CDR1 PRHDT, CDR2 FYEKMQ (reference sequence).